Listed below are T cell receptor beta chains from one sample, sequenced in a study of vaccination and CD4 T cells after COVID-19. The antigens these receptors bind are not known. A single record per CDR3 protein comes from TCRdb applying MiXCR to the PCR reads. There are around 10,000 distinct CDR3 sequences in the sample; 43% occur only once, and about 21% lies in the top ten. The sequenced sample was CD4+ T cells from blood, cultured in vitro. These receptors all come from a human donor who had recovered from COVID-19. Each CDR3 is given with its conserved first and last residue. D genes are given only for firm matches. Size values are once, few and many counts, or a class for expanded clones, and some rows have none.

clone_size: few; d_call: TRBD1; j_call: TRBJ1-5; v_call: TRBV2; cdr3_nt: TGTGCCAGCAGTGAAGCGCACAGGGGAAATCAGCCCCAGCATTTT; cdr3_aa: CASSEAHRGNQPQHF
clone_size: -; d_call: TRBD1; j_call: TRBJ2-3; v_call: TRBV7-7; cdr3_nt: TGTGCCAGCAGCCCCGGGACAGGGGGCACAGATACGCAGTATTTT; cdr3_aa: CASSPGTGGTDTQYF
clone_size: -; d_call: -; j_call: TRBJ2-5; v_call: TRBV2; cdr3_nt: TGTGCCAGCGAAGCTTTAAAGACCCAGTACTTC; cdr3_aa: CASEALKTQYF
clone_size: -; d_call: TRBD1; j_call: TRBJ2-2; v_call: TRBV11-3; cdr3_nt: TGTGCCAGCAGCTTGGGGACAGGGGGCAATAGCGGGGAGCTGTTTTTT; cdr3_aa: CASSLGTGGNSGELFF
clone_size: few; d_call: -; j_call: TRBJ1-1; v_call: TRBV7-2; cdr3_nt: TGTGCCAGCAGCTTAGGGAGGGAAGCTTTCTTT; cdr3_aa: CASSLGREAFF
clone_size: -; d_call: -; j_call: TRBJ2-5; v_call: TRBV5-1; cdr3_nt: TGCGCCAGCAGCCTGGGAGGGGGAGAGACCCAGTACTTC; cdr3_aa: CASSLGGGETQYF
clone_size: -; d_call: TRBD1; j_call: TRBJ1-2; v_call: TRBV19; cdr3_nt: TGTGCCAGTAGGAACAGGGGTCAGACCTACTATGGCTACACCTTC; cdr3_aa: CASRNRGQTYYGYTF
clone_size: few; d_call: -; j_call: TRBJ2-6; v_call: TRBV19; cdr3_nt: TGTGCCAGTAGTATGGCCGGCTCTGGGGCCAACGTCCTGACTTTC; cdr3_aa: CASSMAGSGANVLTF
clone_size: -; d_call: -; j_call: TRBJ1-2; v_call: TRBV20-1; cdr3_nt: TGCAGTGCTAGACCCCGGGACTCGTACCTCTACACCTTC; cdr3_aa: CSARPRDSYLYTF
clone_size: -; d_call: TRBD2; j_call: TRBJ2-1; v_call: TRBV20-1; cdr3_nt: TGCAGTGCTAGAGATCCGAGCGGGGGGAATGAGCAGTTCTTC; cdr3_aa: CSARDPSGGNEQFF
clone_size: -; d_call: TRBD2; j_call: TRBJ2-3; v_call: TRBV20-1; cdr3_nt: TGCAGTGCTAATCGCGCCGGGACTAGCCCAGATACGCAGTATTTT; cdr3_aa: CSANRAGTSPDTQYF
clone_size: -; d_call: -; j_call: TRBJ2-3; v_call: TRBV20-1; cdr3_nt: TGCAGTGCTCTTACCTTAGAGGGGACCGGGGATACGCAGTATTTT; cdr3_aa: CSALTLEGTGDTQYF
clone_size: -; d_call: TRBD1; j_call: TRBJ1-2; v_call: TRBV2; cdr3_nt: TGTGCCAGCAGTCGGACAGGGCTGAACGTGTATGGCTACACCTTC; cdr3_aa: CASSRTGLNVYGYTF
clone_size: -; d_call: TRBD2; j_call: TRBJ2-5; v_call: TRBV5-1; cdr3_nt: TGCGCCAGCAGCCCCGGGACTAGCGGGGGGTCCCTCCAAGAGACCCAGTACTTC; cdr3_aa: CASSPGTSGGSLQETQYF
clone_size: -; d_call: -; j_call: TRBJ2-1; v_call: TRBV5-4; cdr3_nt: TGTGCCAGCAGCTTGGTCGAGAGAGGCGAGCAGTTCTTC; cdr3_aa: CASSLVERGEQFF
clone_size: -; d_call: TRBD1; j_call: TRBJ1-1; v_call: TRBV5-1; cdr3_nt: TGCGCCAGCAGTAAACAGGGGGCGCAAACTGAAGCTTTCTTT; cdr3_aa: CASSKQGAQTEAFF
clone_size: -; d_call: TRBD1; j_call: TRBJ1-4; v_call: TRBV7-2; cdr3_nt: TGTGCCAGCAGCTTTCGGACAGGGGCTAATGAAAAACTGTTTTTT; cdr3_aa: CASSFRTGANEKLFF
clone_size: -; d_call: -; j_call: TRBJ2-7; v_call: TRBV11-3; cdr3_nt: TGTGCCAGCAGCTTGGGGAATTCCTACGAGCAGTACTTC; cdr3_aa: CASSLGNSYEQYF
clone_size: once; d_call: -; j_call: TRBJ2-3; v_call: TRBV28; cdr3_nt: TGTGCCAGCAGTTCGGACCAGTTATTCACAGATACGCAGTATTTT; cdr3_aa: CASSSDQLFTDTQYF
clone_size: few; d_call: -; j_call: TRBJ2-2; v_call: TRBV21-1; cdr3_nt: TGTGCCAGCAGCAAAAGGGCGGCAGGGGGGAACACCGGGGAGCTGTTTTTT; cdr3_aa: CASSKRAAGGNTGELFF
clone_size: -; d_call: -; j_call: TRBJ2-1; v_call: TRBV12-3/TRBV12-4; cdr3_nt: TGTGCCAGCAGTCACTACAATGAGCAGTTCTTC; cdr3_aa: CASSHYNEQFF
clone_size: few; d_call: TRBD1; j_call: TRBJ1-5; v_call: TRBV19; cdr3_nt: TGTGCCAGTAGTATCCGACAGGGGGCGCGGATTAATCAATATCAGCCCCAGCATTTT; cdr3_aa: CASSIRQGARINQYQPQHF
clone_size: -; d_call: -; j_call: TRBJ2-2; v_call: TRBV10-1; cdr3_nt: TGCGCCAGCAGTCCGGGAACCACCGGGGAGCTGTTTTTT; cdr3_aa: CASSPGTTGELFF
clone_size: few; d_call: -; j_call: TRBJ2-7; v_call: TRBV5-1; cdr3_nt: TGCGCCAGCAGCTTGCAAGGCGAGTCCTACGAGCAGTACTTC; cdr3_aa: CASSLQGESYEQYF
clone_size: -; d_call: -; j_call: TRBJ2-1; v_call: TRBV4-1; cdr3_nt: TGCGCCAGCAGCCAGGCACAGCGGGTCTTGGGTGAGCAGTTCTTC; cdr3_aa: CASSQAQRVLGEQFF
clone_size: -; d_call: -; j_call: TRBJ2-2; v_call: TRBV30; cdr3_nt: TGTGCCGGACTGCAAACCGGGGAGCTGTTTTTT; cdr3_aa: CAGLQTGELFF
clone_size: -; d_call: TRBD2; j_call: TRBJ2-2; v_call: TRBV10-3; cdr3_nt: TGTGCCATCAGTGGACCCCTGAGGGGAGGGAAAAATTCGACCGGGGAGCTGTTTTTT; cdr3_aa: CAISGPLRGGKNSTGELFF
clone_size: -; d_call: TRBD1; j_call: TRBJ1-1; v_call: TRBV6-1; cdr3_nt: TGTGCCAGCAGTCCCCACAGGGGGGTGGTCACTGAAGCTTTCTTT; cdr3_aa: CASSPHRGVVTEAFF
clone_size: -; d_call: -; j_call: TRBJ2-5; v_call: TRBV6-5; cdr3_nt: TGTGCCAGCAGTTATTTAGGCTCTGGAGGGGAGACCCAGTACTTC; cdr3_aa: CASSYLGSGGETQYF